This entry features one TCR beta chain sequence. The CDR3 consists of 15 residues. The trim removed 0 bases at V and 10 bases at J, leaving 6 bases unmatched. The germline gives CDR1 MNHEY, CDR2 SVGEGT. Some clones are missing from TCRdb's copy, which holds only in-frame ones; the method was immunoSEQ multiplex PCR. This sample carries roughly 250,000 clones, around 88% of them seen once, and the ten largest clones take roughly 1.2%. The data were obtained in a study of blood T cell repertoires in COVID-19. Study in general: The United States, Italy and Spain provided the acute and convalescent COVID-19 samples. Nucleic acid was either cDNA or gDNA, and it came from T cells, B-cell-depleted T cells, or PBMCs.

The gene calls are TRBV6-2 or TRBV6-3 and TRBJ1-6; 7 nucleotides align to TRBD1. The sequenced sample was PBMCs or T cells enriched from blood (not recorded which). The receptor was derived from a woman between 40 and 50 years old with acute COVID-19. In nucleotides, the CDR3 is TGTGCCAGCAGTTACTCGACTGGACAGGTCTCACCCCTCCACTTT. It is translated as CASSYSTGQVSPLHF.